The 22 T cell receptor beta chains below all came from one sample that was sequenced in a study (dated by TCRdb to between 2014 and 2017). The library was produced with 5' RACE. The sequencer was an Illumina MiSeq. The public sequencing data were trimmed at Q25 with fastp and processed into clonotypes with MiXCR by TCRdb, which kept only in-frame beta chains. Every entry covers one CDR3 protein and lists the most common genes and DNA from its rows. This sample comprises nearly 55,000 distinct CDR3 sequences, almost 25% of them detected only once. Approximately 3.3% of the sample belongs to the ten largest clones. The sequenced sample consisted of tumor-infiltrating naive CD4+ T cells sorted from the breast tumor. In light of the paper, this sample's cell subset or site label describes: naive CD4+ T cells, CD4+CD45RA+CD25-. These receptors all come from a female donor with breast cancer.

The genes are TRBV29-1 and TRBJ1-5, with 7 bases fitting TRBD1. The ends lost 3 bases at V and 4 bases at J; junction bases unmatched: 9. This CDR3 comprises 15 residues. CDR1 and CDR2 (germline): SQVTM, ANQGSEA. CDR3 in DNA: TGCAGCGTTGAGCTATCGGGGGACAGTAATCAGCCCCAGCATTTT. Residues: CSVELSGDSNQPQHF.

DNA of the CDR3: TGTGCCAGCAGCTCGACAGGGAGCACCGGGGAGCTGTTTTTT. It codes for CASSSTGSTGELFF. The chain combines TRBV7-2 with TRBJ2-2; 7 nucleotides align to TRBD1. The CDR3 loop spans 14 amino acids. Trimming at V came to 4 bases and at J to 4 bases, leaving 3 bases not matched to a gene. Looked up from germline, CDR1 is SGHTA and CDR2 is FQGNSA.

This clonotype was observed a few times. This chain uses TRBV20-1 with TRBJ2-5; 10 bases are shared with TRBD2. V shed 3 bases, J shed 5 bases, and the junction held 15 bases outside the gene matches. CDR1 is DFQATT and CDR2 is SNEGSKA in the germline V gene (reference sequence). The CDR3 loop spans 17 amino acids. CDR3 sequence: CSASPGSLAGELETQYF. The CDR3 region has the DNA TGCAGTGCTAGCCCGGGGAGCCTAGCGGGGGAATTGGAGACCCAGTACTTC.

This clonotype was detected ten times or more. The chain is built from TRBV7-9 and TRBJ1-1; possibly TRBD1 for D (5 bases). V lost 6 bases and J lost 2, with 10 bases in between. CDR1 and CDR2 from the germline V gene are SEHNR and FQNEAQ (reference sequence). The CDR3 has 13 residues. The CDR3 loop is CASRTQGNTEAFF. As DNA, the CDR3 is TGTGCCAGCAGAACCCAGGGAAACACTGAAGCTTTCTTT.

This clonotype was observed once. This chain connects TRBV5-6 to TRBJ2-5, with D maybe TRBD2 (5 bases). Germline values: CDR1 SGHDT, CDR2 YYEEEE. Trimming cost V 4 bases and J 7 bases, with 8 bases left between them. The CDR3 consists of 11 residues. The CDR3 DNA reads TGTGCCAGCAGCATCGGAGGGACCCAGTACTTC. Its protein product is CASSIGGTQYF.

This chain joins TRBV29-1 and TRBJ1-2; no firm D call. The V and J ends lost 2 bases and 8 bases respectively, with 12 bases between them. CDR3 size: 12 residues. Germline V gene sequence: CDR1 SQVTM, CDR2 ANQGSEA. CDR3 DNA sequence: TGCAGCGTTGAAAAGGTACGGGAGGGCTACACCTTC. The encoded protein is CSVEKVREGYTF.

A single count supports this clonotype. The CDR3 carries no conserved terminal phenylalanine or tryptophan, so it likely arises from a read error. The chain employs TRBV6-1 and TRBJ1-1, with D perhaps matching TRBD1 (5 bases). The CDR3 extends over 14 amino acids. Germline assignment: CDR1 MNHNS and CDR2 SASEGT. Trimming cost V 4 bases and J 5 bases, with 14 bases left between them. The CDR3 sequence: CASSARQSQTEAFL. CDR3 DNA: TGTGCCAGCAGTGCCCGACAGAGTCAGACTGAAGCTTTCCTT.

This clonotype was recorded many times. J is TRBJ2-2 and V is TRBV5-1, with 10 positions matching TRBD2. Germline V lookup: CDR1 SGHRS, CDR2 YFSETQ. The trim removed 2 bases at V and 6 bases at J, leaving 1 base unmatched. There are 14 residues in the CDR3. The CDR3 DNA reads as TGCGCCAGCAGCTTTAGCGGGAGGTCCGGGGAGCTGTTTTTT. Its translation is CASSFSGRSGELFF.

This clonotype has a count of ten or more. CDR3 DNA sequence: TGCAGTGCTAGAAGACAGGGCGCTCTCCAAGAGACCCAGTACTTC. It codes for CSARRQGALQETQYF. The rearrangement joins TRBV20-1 to TRBJ2-5; TRBD1 agrees at 7 bases. The junction had 7 bases not matched to a gene; V was cut back by 2 bases and J by 1 base. Per germline, CDR1 DFQATT and CDR2 SNEGSKA (reference sequence). CDR3 length: 15 residues.

A few counts support this clonotype. The rearrangement links TRBV5-1 to TRBJ2-3; 14 bases map to TRBD2. Per germline, CDR1 SGHRS and CDR2 YFSETQ. CDR3 length: 16 residues. The V and J ends lost 2 bases and 5 bases, in that order; junction bases with no gene match: 4. The CDR3 loop reads CASSLRTSGRIDTQYF. In DNA form, the CDR3 reads TGCGCCAGCAGCTTAAGGACTAGCGGGAGGATAGATACGCAGTATTTT.

A remark on this clonotype: This may be a read error, as it is one base from a much larger clone. This chain joins TRBV7-9 and TRBJ2-7, with D perhaps TRBD1 or TRBD2 (5 bases each). This CDR3 is built from 12 residues. Germline values: CDR1 SEHNR, CDR2 FQNEAQ (reference sequence). The CDR3 bases are TGTACCAGCAGCTTATCAGGGAGTGAGCAGTACTTC. Residues: CTSSLSGSEQYF.

The J gene is TRBJ1-2, the V gene TRBV11-3; D remains unclear. Germline CDR1 SGHNT, CDR2 YENEEA. CDR3 size: 15 residues. Trimming left V 5 bases short and J 7 bases short, with 20 bases between. This CDR3 reads CASSKRPDLAAGYTF. The CDR3 DNA reads TGTGCCAGCAGCAAAAGGCCGGATCTAGCGGCTGGCTACACCTTC.

The rearrangement links TRBV12-3 or TRBV12-4 to TRBJ2-1, with TRBD1 identical over 7 bases. The CDR3 has 14 amino acids. V lost 7 bases, J lost 7 bases, and 10 bases stayed unmatched. The CDR3, as DNA: TGTGCCAGCATCCGGGACAGTGCTGGGAATGAGCAGTTCTTC. Translation gives CASIRDSAGNEQFF.

This chain joins TRBV6-2 or TRBV6-3 and TRBJ2-7; D might be TRBD2 (5 bases). The CDR3 totals 14 residues. V was clipped by 0 bases and J by 0 bases, with 6 bases between them. The germline V gene has CDR1 MNHEY and CDR2 SVGEGT. The chain's CDR3 is CASSYSRASYEQYF. CDR3 nucleotide sequence: TGTGCCAGCAGTTACTCGAGGGCCTCCTACGAGCAGTACTTC.

V is TRBV29-1 and J is TRBJ1-1; D remains unclear. The V and J ends lost 3 bases and 7 bases respectively, with 9 bases between them. CDR1 and CDR2 from the germline V gene are SQVTM and ANQGSEA. CDR3 length: 11 residues. This CDR3 reads CSVDGVSEAFF. CDR3 DNA sequence: TGCAGCGTTGATGGGGTCAGTGAAGCTTTCTTT. Full variable domain (missing parts from reference TRBV29-1 and TRBJ1-1): SAVISQKPSRDICQRGTSLTIQCQVDSQVTMMFWYRQQPGQSLTLIATANQGSEATYESGFVIDKFPISRPNLTFSTLTVSNMSPEDSSIYLCSVDGVSEAFFGQGTRLTVV.

Details on this clonotype: The CDR3 ends on some other residue instead of the conserved phenylalanine or tryptophan, so this is likely a read error. The J gene is TRBJ2-3, the V gene TRBV7-2; 8 nucleotides match TRBD2. Germline CDR1 is SGHTA and CDR2 is FQGNSA. The J segment lost 12 bases and the V segment lost 3 bases, leaving 8 bases of the junction unmatched. The CDR3 is 13 amino acids. The CDR3 reads CASSFQREHLQYL. The CDR3 DNA reads TGTGCCAGCAGCTTTCAGCGGGAGCATCTACAGTATCTT.

The chain employs TRBV5-6 and TRBJ1-2; 8 nucleotides align to TRBD1. CDR3 size: 15 residues. From germline, CDR1 is SGHDT and CDR2 YYEEEE. Trimming cost V 5 bases and J 2 bases; bases outside gene matches: 8. The CDR3 DNA reads as TGTGCCAGCAGTTGGAGGACAGGGAGGAACTATGGCTACACCTTC. Its protein product is CASSWRTGRNYGYTF.

The V call is TRBV4-1, the J call TRBJ1-2; possibly TRBD1 for D (6 bases). The CDR3 has 14 amino acids. The ends were cut back, 4 bases at V and 6 bases at J, with 15 bases in the middle. Looked up from germline, CDR1 is MGHRA and CDR2 is YSYEKL. CDR3 nucleotide sequence: TGCGCCAGCAGCCGCACAGGGAGCCGGGATGGCTACACCTTC. Amino acid sequence: CASSRTGSRDGYTF.

This chain uses TRBV4-1 with TRBJ1-5; D ambiguous. CDR3 length: 14 residues. Germline CDR1 and CDR2: MGHRA and YSYEKL. V dropped 4 bases and J dropped 4 bases, with 11 bases sitting between them. In DNA form, the CDR3 reads TGCGCCAGCAGCCCTATTCTCGGGAATCAGCCCCAGCATTTT. Translation gives CASSPILGNQPQHF.

This clonotype was picked up many times. The chain employs TRBV4-1 and TRBJ1-5; possible D gene TRBD1, 5 bases. CDR3 length equals 14 residues. V was clipped by 4 bases and J by 5 bases, with 12 bases between them. CDR1 MGHRA and CDR2 YSYEKL come from the germline V gene. The CDR3 DNA follows: TGCGCCAGCAGCCTCGGGGGGAACCATCAGCCCCAGCATTTT. Translation gives CASSLGGNHQPQHF.

This clonotype was observed many times. The chain employs TRBV6-2 or TRBV6-3 and TRBJ2-3; D uncertain. V was pared by 2 bases and J by 2 bases, with 11 bases between. The V gene's germline CDR1 is MNHEY and CDR2 SVGEGT. The CDR3 extends over 15 amino acids. The CDR3 is CASSYGLADTDTQYF. As DNA, the CDR3 is TGTGCCAGCAGTTACGGGTTGGCGGACACAGATACGCAGTATTTT.

Turning to this clonotype: The conserved phenylalanine or tryptophan normally closing the CDR3 is absent here, so this likely arose from a read error. The V and J genes are TRBV5-1 and TRBJ1-4; perhaps TRBD1 as D (5 bases). V was pared by 7 bases and J by 1 base, with 11 bases between. This CDR3 has 14 amino acids. Germline V gene data show CDR1 as SGHRS and CDR2 as YFSETQ. CDR3 DNA sequence: TGCGCCAGCCTAGACAGTAAAACTAATGAAAAACTGTTTCTT. It translates to CASLDSKTNEKLFL.